This is a list of T cell receptor beta chains from one sample in a study of OX40 agonist ivuxolimab in advanced cancers. TCRdb's table, derived via immunoSEQ multiplex PCR, lists solely in-frame clones and lacks some. The sample yields some 73,000 clones, 65% to 90% seen once. Sequences were derived from CD4+ or CD8+ T cells sorted from blood, sampled in a trial of the OX40 agonist ivuxolimab. Receptors were obtained from an adult with an advanced solid tumor such as melanoma, head and neck, liver or kidney cancer. The CDR3 runs from the conserved cysteine through the conserved F or W. The D gene is left open where the match is weak. Only part of the rows carry a size: once, few, many, or a class if the clone is expanded.

.	.	TRBV7-9	TRBJ2-4	CASSAQPPKNIQYF	TGTGCCAGCAGCGCCCAACCCCCCAAAAACATTCAGTACTTC
TRBD1	.	TRBV29-1	TRBJ1-1	CSVSGTTGGTEAFF	TGCAGCGTTTCGGGGACCACAGGGGGCACTGAAGCTTTCTTT
.	.	TRBV6-5	TRBJ1-1	CASSYKGWGTEAFF	TGTGCCAGCAGTTACAAGGGATGGGGCACTGAAGCTTTCTTT
.	.	TRBV7-8	TRBJ2-5	CASSPSGETQYF	TGTGCCAGCAGCCCTAGTGGGGAGACCCAGTACTTC
.	.	TRBV7-9	TRBJ1-6	CASSLGSDSPLHF	TGTGCCAGCAGCTTAGGCTCTGATTCACCCCTCCACTTT
.	.	TRBV15	TRBJ1-2	CATSREMGRVRIGYTF	TGTGCCACCAGCAGAGAGATGGGCCGGGTCCGGATTGGCTACACCTTC
.	once	TRBV30	TRBJ1-4	CAWGYRVTNEKLFF	TGTGCCTGGGGCTACAGGGTAACTAATGAAAAACTGTTTTTT
.	.	TRBV5-4	TRBJ2-7	CASSLGAGSDYEQYF	TGTGCCAGCAGCTTGGGGGCAGGGTCGGACTACGAGCAGTACTTC
.	.	TRBV19	TRBJ2-2	CASRPLGTQDTGELFF	TGTGCCAGTAGGCCCCTCGGGACCCAGGACACCGGGGAGCTGTTTTTT
.	.	TRBV25-1	TRBJ1-1	CASRERQGNTEAFF	TGTGCCAGCCGAGAGCGGCAGGGGAACACTGAAGCTTTCTTT
.	once	TRBV28	TRBJ2-1	CASSFGGGAGNEQFF	TGTGCCAGCAGTTTTGGCGGGGGCGCGGGAAATGAGCAGTTCTTC
TRBD1	.	TRBV7-2	TRBJ2-3	CASSPTGQGIGRTDTQYF	TGTGCCAGCAGTCCCACGGGACAGGGGATTGGGCGCACAGATACGCAGTATTTT
TRBD1	.	TRBV7-2	TRBJ1-4	CASSQGGAGEKLFF	TGTGCCAGCAGCCAGGGGGGGGCTGGGGAAAAACTGTTTTTT
TRBD1	.	TRBV18	TRBJ2-7	CASSPGTGSTSYEQYF	TGTGCCAGCTCACCCGGGACAGGATCAACTTCCTACGAGCAGTACTTC
.	.	TRBV11-2	TRBJ2-3	CASSPSTDTQYF	TGTGCCAGCAGCCCAAGTACAGATACGCAGTATTTT
.	.	TRBV6-4	TRBJ2-7	CASSDPTDRGLAYEQYF	TGTGCCAGCAGTGACCCCACGGATAGGGGACTTGCCTACGAGCAGTACTTC
.	few	TRBV5-4	TRBJ1-6	CASSLAGQGLNSPLHF	TGTGCCAGCAGCTTGGCCGGGCAGGGGTTGAATTCACCCCTCCACTTT
TRBD2	.	TRBV11-3	TRBJ2-5	CASSRGLAGPQETQYF	TGTGCCAGCAGCCGGGGACTAGCGGGACCCCAAGAGACCCAGTACTTC
TRBD2	.	TRBV7-2	TRBJ2-7	CASSESGRAREQYF	TGTGCCAGCAGCGAAAGCGGGAGGGCCCGCGAGCAGTACTTC
TRBD2	.	TRBV7-9	TRBJ2-7	CASSGLAVYEQYF	TGTGCCAGCTCGGGACTAGCGGTCTACGAGCAGTACTTC
.	.	TRBV7-9	TRBJ1-2	CASGAAGYTF	TGTGCCTCTGGGGCGGCTGGCTACACCTTC
.	.	TRBV19	TRBJ2-5	CASSIGGGQETQYF	TGTGCCAGTAGTATCGGGGGAGGCCAAGAGACCCAGTACTTC
.	.	TRBV7-2	TRBJ1-3	CASSVSGSPSGNTIYF	TGTGCCAGCAGCGTCTCAGGGAGCCCCTCTGGAAACACCATATATTTT
.	.	TRBV19	TRBJ1-2	CASSIGRGDYGYTF	TGTGCCAGTAGTATTGGGCGGGGCGACTATGGCTACACCTTC
TRBD1	.	TRBV28	TRBJ1-5	CASRLTGTGGVSNQPQHF	TGTGCCAGCAGACTAACCGGGACAGGGGGCGTCAGCAATCAGCCCCAGCATTTT
.	.	TRBV2	TRBJ2-6	CASSAGAGMAGANVLTF	TGTGCCAGCAGTGCAGGGGCAGGGATGGCTGGGGCCAACGTCCTGACTTTC
.	.	TRBV6-1	TRBJ1-4	CASSDNRQKLFF	TGTGCCAGCAGTGATAACAGGCAAAAACTGTTTTTT
.	.	TRBV7-3	TRBJ2-1	CASSLGQRDNEQFF	TGTGCCAGCAGCCTAGGACAGAGGGACAATGAGCAGTTCTTC
TRBD1	once	TRBV12-5	TRBJ1-6	CASGLRDSNSPLHF	TGTGCTAGTGGTCTCCGGGACAGCAATTCACCCCTCCACTTT
.	.	TRBV7-6	TRBJ2-2	CASRYGEVAGELFF	TGTGCCAGCCGCTACGGGGAGGTGGCCGGGGAGCTGTTTTTT
.	.	TRBV6-5	TRBJ1-2	CASSYSRGARPYTF	TGTGCCAGCAGTTACTCTAGGGGCGCAAGGCCCTACACCTTC
.	.	TRBV7-2	TRBJ2-5	CASSWVGVQETQYF	TGTGCCAGCAGCTGGGTGGGGGTCCAAGAGACCCAGTACTTC
TRBD1	.	TRBV11-3	TRBJ2-7	CASWRTGGTTGGEQYF	TGTGCCAGTTGGAGGACAGGGGGCACTACGGGCGGCGAGCAGTACTTC
TRBD1	few	TRBV29-1	TRBJ2-7	CSVGGQGDSYEQYF	TGCAGCGTGGGGGGACAGGGCGATTCCTACGAGCAGTACTTC
.	.	TRBV7-2	TRBJ1-5	CASSLSQGSGNQPQHF	TGTGCCAGCAGCTTAAGTCAGGGATCGGGTAATCAGCCCCAGCATTTT
TRBD1	.	TRBV6-6	TRBJ1-3	CASRDREGGNTIYF	TGTGCCAGCAGGGACAGGGAAGGTGGAAACACCATATATTTT
TRBD1	.	TRBV6-1	TRBJ1-2	CASSGRQGADREYGYTF	TGTGCCAGCAGTGGCCGACAGGGGGCCGATAGGGAGTATGGCTACACCTTC
TRBD1	.	TRBV11-2	TRBJ1-4	CASSPGGQDREKLFF	TGTGCCAGCAGCCCGGGAGGACAGGACAGGGAAAAACTGTTTTTT
.	once	TRBV28	TRBJ2-7	CASGVAGTYEQYF	TGTGCCAGCGGGGTGGCAGGTACCTACGAGCAGTACTTC
.	.	TRBV7-2	TRBJ1-5	CASRVQGNQPQHF	TGTGCCAGCAGAGTACAGGGCAATCAGCCCCAGCATTTT
.	.	TRBV4-1	TRBJ2-6	CASSRQAAGNAGANVLTF	TGCGCCAGCAGCCGCCAGGCGGCGGGAAATGCTGGGGCCAACGTCCTGACTTTC
TRBD2	once	TRBV2	TRBJ2-3	CASKRGGTSTDTQYF	TGTGCCAGCAAACGGGGAGGGACTTCCACAGATACGCAGTATTTT
.	once	TRBV27	TRBJ1-4	CASSSFGASTNEKLFF	TGTGCCAGCAGTTCCTTCGGGGCTTCCACTAATGAAAAACTGTTTTTT
.	.	TRBV15	TRBJ2-7	CATSRAGDRYEQYF	TGTGCCACCAGCAGAGCCGGGGATCGGTACGAGCAGTACTTC
TRBD2	.	TRBV5-6	TRBJ2-7	CASSLVPGGFNEQYF	TGTGCCAGCAGCTTGGTGCCGGGAGGGTTCAACGAGCAGTACTTC
TRBD1	.	TRBV19	TRBJ2-1	CASGRDRYNEQFF	TGTGCCAGTGGCCGGGACAGGTACAATGAGCAGTTCTTC
.	.	TRBV5-1	TRBJ1-1	CASCTGSWGHTEAFF	TGCGCCAGCTGCACAGGGAGTTGGGGTCACACTGAAGCTTTCTTT
.	.	TRBV21-1	TRBJ2-7	CASSSEGRGEHEQYF	TGTGCCAGCAGTTCCGAGGGCAGGGGGGAACACGAGCAGTACTTC
.	.	TRBV7-2	TRBJ2-7	CASSPDGGARITYEQYF	TGTGCCAGCAGCCCAGACGGGGGCGCGAGGATCACCTACGAGCAGTACTTC